Sequencing of this T cell receptor beta chain was carried out in a study of T-cell memory formation after mild COVID-19. As for the study in general: TCR clusters mostly belonged to single donors.

This clonotype was counted a few times. The antigen remains unidentified. TCRdb reanalysed the 5' RACE reads using MiXCR and keeps one entry per CDR3 protein. The sample holds about 340,000 distinct CDR3 sequences, around 14% seen once. Study-level points and caveats: What remained unconfirmed was the SARS-CoV-2 specificity of second-wave clones peaking on day 37. Clones contracting over day 15 to 85 were CD4/CD8 balanced, with later expanders leaning CD4+.

V was shortened by 1 base and J by 3 bases, with 13 bases between the two germline ends. The CDR3 consists of 15 residues. In germline, CDR1 is SGHRS, CDR2 YFSETQ. This TCR derives from a man aged 18 to 29 who had mild COVID-19 (a few samples of this study predate the infection). Cell type and time point are not known. Sequenced input: PBMCs or a T cell subset sorted from them (not recorded which). This sequence joins TRBV5-1 and TRBJ1-2; no definite D call. CDR3 nucleotides: TGCGCCAGCAGCTTGTATCAGGAAGATCACTATGGCTACACCTTC. Amino acid sequence: CASSLYQEDHYGYTF.